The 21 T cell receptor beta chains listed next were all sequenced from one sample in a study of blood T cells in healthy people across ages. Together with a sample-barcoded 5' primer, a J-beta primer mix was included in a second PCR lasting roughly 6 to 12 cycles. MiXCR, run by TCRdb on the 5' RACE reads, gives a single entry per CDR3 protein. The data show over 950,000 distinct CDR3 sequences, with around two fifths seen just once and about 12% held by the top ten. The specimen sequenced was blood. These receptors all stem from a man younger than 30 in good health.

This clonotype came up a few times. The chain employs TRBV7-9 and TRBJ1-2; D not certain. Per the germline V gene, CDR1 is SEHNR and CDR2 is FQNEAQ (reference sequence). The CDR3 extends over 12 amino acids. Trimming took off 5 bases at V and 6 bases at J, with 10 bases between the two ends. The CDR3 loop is CASSPNQNGYTF. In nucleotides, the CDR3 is TGTGCCAGCAGCCCCAACCAAAATGGCTACACCTTC.

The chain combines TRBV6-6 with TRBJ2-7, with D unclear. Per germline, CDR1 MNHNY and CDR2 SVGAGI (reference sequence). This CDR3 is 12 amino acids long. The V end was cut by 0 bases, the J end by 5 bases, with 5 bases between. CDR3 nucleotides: TGTGCCAGCAGTTACTCGAACAACGAGCAGTACTTC. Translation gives CASSYSNNEQYF.

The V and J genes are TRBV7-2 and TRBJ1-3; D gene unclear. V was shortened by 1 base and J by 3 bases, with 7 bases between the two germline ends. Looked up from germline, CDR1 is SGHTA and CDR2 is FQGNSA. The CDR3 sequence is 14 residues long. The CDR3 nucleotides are TGTGCCAGCAGCTTAGAGGGATTTGGAAACACCATATATTTT. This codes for CASSLEGFGNTIYF.

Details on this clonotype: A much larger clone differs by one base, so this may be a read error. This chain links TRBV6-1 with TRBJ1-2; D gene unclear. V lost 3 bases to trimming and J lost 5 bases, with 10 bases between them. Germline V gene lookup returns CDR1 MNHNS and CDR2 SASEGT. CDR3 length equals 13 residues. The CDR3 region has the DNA TGTGCCAGCAGTGAGCAGGAGAAGTATGGCTACACCTTC. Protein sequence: CASSEQEKYGYTF.

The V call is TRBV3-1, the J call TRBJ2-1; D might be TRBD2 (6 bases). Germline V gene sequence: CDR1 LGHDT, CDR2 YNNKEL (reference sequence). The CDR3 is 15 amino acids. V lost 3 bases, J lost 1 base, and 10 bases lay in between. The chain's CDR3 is CASSHTGGSYNEQFF. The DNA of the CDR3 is TGTGCCAGCAGCCACACCGGGGGATCCTACAATGAGCAGTTCTTC.

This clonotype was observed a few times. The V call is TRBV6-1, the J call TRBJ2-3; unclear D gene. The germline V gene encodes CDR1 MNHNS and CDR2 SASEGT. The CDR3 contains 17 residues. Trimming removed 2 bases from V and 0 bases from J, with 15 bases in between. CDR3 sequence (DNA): TGTGCCAGCAGTGAACTAAGGACGAGCGCTAGCACAGATACGCAGTATTTT. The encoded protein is CASSELRTSASTDTQYF.

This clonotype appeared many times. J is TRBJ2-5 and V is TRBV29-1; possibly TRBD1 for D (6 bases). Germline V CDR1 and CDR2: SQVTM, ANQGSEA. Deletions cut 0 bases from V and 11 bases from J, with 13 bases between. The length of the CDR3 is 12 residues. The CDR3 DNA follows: TGCAGCGTTGAAGAAAGGGACAATGAGCAGTACTTC. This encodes CSVEERDNEQYF.

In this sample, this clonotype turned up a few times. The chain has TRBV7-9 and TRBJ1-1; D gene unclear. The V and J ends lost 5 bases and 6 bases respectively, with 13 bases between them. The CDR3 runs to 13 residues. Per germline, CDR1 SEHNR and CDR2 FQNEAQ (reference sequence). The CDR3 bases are TGTGCCAGCAGCCCGGACGCCGCGCCTGAAGCTTTCTTT. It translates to CASSPDAAPEAFF.

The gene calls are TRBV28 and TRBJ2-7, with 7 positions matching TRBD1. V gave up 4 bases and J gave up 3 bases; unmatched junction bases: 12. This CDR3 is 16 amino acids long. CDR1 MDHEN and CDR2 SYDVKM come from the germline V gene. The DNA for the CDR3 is TGTGCCAGCAGTTCTCACCCGGGACAGAGCTTCTACGAGCAGTACTTC. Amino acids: CASSSHPGQSFYEQYF.

This CDR3 is CASSEGSTNEKLFF. Here the CDR3 DNA reads TGTGCCAGCAGCGAGGGGTCAACTAATGAAAAACTGTTTTTT. The gene calls are TRBV9 and TRBJ1-4; D is perhaps TRBD1 (5 bases). Trimming took off 3 bases at V and 0 bases at J, with 6 bases between the two ends. The CDR3 totals 14 residues. CDR1 SGDLS and CDR2 YYNGEE come from the germline V gene.

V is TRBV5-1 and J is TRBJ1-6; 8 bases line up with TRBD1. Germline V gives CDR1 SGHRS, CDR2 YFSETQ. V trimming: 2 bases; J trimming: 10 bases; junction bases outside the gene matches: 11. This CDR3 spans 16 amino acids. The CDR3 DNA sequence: TGCGCCAGCAGCTTAACGATACCCAGGGGGCCATCACCCCTCCACTTT. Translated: CASSLTIPRGPSPLHF.

The CDR3 DNA sequence: TGTGCCAGCAGTTCCGGAGACAGGGCTTGTGAGCAGTTCTTC. It codes for CASSSGDRACEQFF. The chain has TRBV6-2 or TRBV6-3 and TRBJ2-1; 7 bases agree with TRBD1. With V trimmed by 4 bases and J by 9 bases, 9 bases remained unmatched. The germline V gene has CDR1 MNHEY and CDR2 SVGEGT. The CDR3 sequence is 14 residues long.

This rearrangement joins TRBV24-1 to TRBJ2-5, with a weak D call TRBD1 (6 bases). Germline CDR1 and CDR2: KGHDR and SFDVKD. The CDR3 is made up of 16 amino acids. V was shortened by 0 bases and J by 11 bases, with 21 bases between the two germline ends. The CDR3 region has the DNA TGTGCCACCAGTGATTTGGGGACAAGCGAGGGAGATGAGCAGTACTTC. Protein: CATSDLGTSEGDEQYF.

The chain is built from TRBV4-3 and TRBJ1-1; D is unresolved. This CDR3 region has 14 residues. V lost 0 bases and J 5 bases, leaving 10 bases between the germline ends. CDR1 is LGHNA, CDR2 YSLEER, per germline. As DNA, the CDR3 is TGCGCCAGCAGCCAAGATCGGTTTGGGACTGAAGCTTTCTTT. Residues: CASSQDRFGTEAFF.

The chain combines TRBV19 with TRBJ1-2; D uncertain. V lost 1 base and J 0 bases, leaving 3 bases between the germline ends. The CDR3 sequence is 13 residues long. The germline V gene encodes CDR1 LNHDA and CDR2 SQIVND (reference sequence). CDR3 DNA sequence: TGTGCCAGTAGTATAGCAACTAACTATGGCTACACCTTC. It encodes CASSIATNYGYTF. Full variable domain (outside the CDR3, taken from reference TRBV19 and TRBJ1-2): DGGITQSPKYLFRKEGQNVTLSCEQNLNHDAMYWYRQDPGQGLRLIYYSQIVNDFQKGDIAEGYSVSREKKESFPLTVTSAQKNPTAFYLCASSIATNYGYTFGSGTRLTVV.

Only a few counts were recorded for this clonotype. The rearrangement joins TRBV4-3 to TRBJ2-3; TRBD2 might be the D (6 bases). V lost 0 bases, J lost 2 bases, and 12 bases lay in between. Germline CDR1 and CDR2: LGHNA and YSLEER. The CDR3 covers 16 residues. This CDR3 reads CASSQDRADYTDTQYF. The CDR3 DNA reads TGCGCCAGCAGCCAAGATCGAGCGGACTACACAGATACGCAGTATTTT.

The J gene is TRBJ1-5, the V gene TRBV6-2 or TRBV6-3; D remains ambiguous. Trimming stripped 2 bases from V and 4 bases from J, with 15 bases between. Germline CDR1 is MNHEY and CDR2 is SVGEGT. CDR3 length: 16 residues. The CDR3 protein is CASSYDPANSNQPQHF. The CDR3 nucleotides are TGTGCCAGCAGTTACGATCCAGCGAACTCTAATCAGCCCCAGCATTTT.

The CDR3 DNA reads as TGTGCCAGCAGCAATTGGATGTCTAGCGGTTACAATGAGCAGTTCTTC. Translation gives CASSNWMSSGYNEQFF. The chain links TRBV5-6 to TRBJ2-1, with TRBD2 matching over 7 bases. V shed 4 bases, J shed 4 bases, and the junction held 11 bases outside the gene matches. The CDR3 length is 16 residues. Germline V gene lookup returns CDR1 SGHDT and CDR2 YYEEEE.

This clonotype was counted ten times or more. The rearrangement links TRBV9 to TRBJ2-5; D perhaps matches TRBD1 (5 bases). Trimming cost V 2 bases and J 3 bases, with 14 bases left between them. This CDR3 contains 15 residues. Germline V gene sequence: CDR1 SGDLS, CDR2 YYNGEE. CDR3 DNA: TGTGCCAGCAGCGTGCACCCAGGCAGGGAAGAGACCCAGTACTTC. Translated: CASSVHPGREETQYF. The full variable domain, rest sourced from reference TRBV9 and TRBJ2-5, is DSGVTQTPKHLITATGQRVTLRCSPRSGDLSVYWYQQSLDQGLQFLIQYYNGEERAKGNILERFSAQQFPDLHSELNLSSLELGDSALYFCASSVHPGREETQYFGPGTRLLVL.

CDR3 DNA: TGTGCCATCAGTGATAGGGGGGCGCGGAATGAGCAGTTCTTC. It specifies CAISDRGARNEQFF. This sequence joins TRBV10-3 and TRBJ2-1; either TRBD1 or TRBD2 may fit D (6 bases each). V was pared by 3 bases and J by 7 bases, with 13 bases between. There are 14 residues in the CDR3. Looked up from germline, CDR1 is ENHRY and CDR2 is SYGVKD.

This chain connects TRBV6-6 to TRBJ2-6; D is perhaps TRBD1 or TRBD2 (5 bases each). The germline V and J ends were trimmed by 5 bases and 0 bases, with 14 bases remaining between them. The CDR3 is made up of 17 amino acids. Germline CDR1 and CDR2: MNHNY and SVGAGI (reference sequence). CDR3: CASSRDLRNSGANVLTF. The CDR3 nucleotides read TGTGCCAGCAGTAGGGACCTCCGAAACTCTGGGGCCAACGTCCTGACTTTC.